Each of the 31 T cell receptor beta chains below was sequenced from the same sample in a study of CD8 T cells in ankylosing spondylitis (dated by TCRdb to the late 2010s). The library was produced with 5' RACE. Sequencing was carried out with an Illumina HiSeq 2500. TCRdb ran its own pipeline on the public reads, namely fastp trimming at Q25 and MiXCR clone calling, and kept in-frame beta chains. Every entry covers one CDR3 protein and lists the most common genes and DNA from its rows. For this sample there are 200,000 to 250,000 distinct CDR3 sequences; roughly 8.2% appear just once. Of the sample, approximately 4.8% falls within the top ten clones. The sequencing sample was made of blood, either unsorted or a sorted T cell fraction (not recorded which). These receptors originate from a female donor with ankylosing spondylitis or in good health (not recorded which).

This chain uses TRBV5-1 with TRBJ2-3; 8 bases are shared with TRBD1. J lost 0 bases, V lost 4 bases, and 7 bases had no gene match. The CDR3 has 16 amino acids. Germline loops: CDR1 SGHRS, CDR2 YFSETQ. Written as DNA, the CDR3 is TGCGCCAGCAGCCCGACAGGGGCGCCCAGCACAGATACGCAGTATTTT. Encoded protein: CASSPTGAPSTDTQYF.

In this sample, this clonotype turned up many times. The rearrangement uses TRBV12-3 or TRBV12-4 and TRBJ1-2; 10 bases fit TRBD1. The CDR3 has 14 residues. Trimming at V came to 3 bases and at J to 7 bases, leaving 5 bases not matched to a gene. The CDR3 spells CASSFAGTGAGYTF. In DNA form, the CDR3 reads TGTGCCAGCAGTTTCGCCGGGACAGGGGCTGGCTACACCTTC.

At least ten counts were recorded for this clonotype. The chain has TRBV5-1 and TRBJ1-1; possible D gene TRBD1, 6 bases. Germline V CDR1 and CDR2: SGHRS, YFSETQ. The CDR3 totals 15 residues. The V gene lost 4 bases and the J gene lost 0 bases, with 13 bases spanning the gap. The CDR3 sequence: CASSPPGAMNTEAFF. DNA for the CDR3: TGCGCCAGCAGCCCACCGGGGGCAATGAACACTGAAGCTTTCTTT.

This clonotype was seen only a few times. This chain uses TRBV7-2 with TRBJ1-3, with 9 bases matching TRBD1. This CDR3 region has 17 residues. Looked up from germline, CDR1 is SGHTA and CDR2 is FQGNSA. With 5 bases clipped from V and 4 bases from J, the junction kept 12 bases outside the gene matches. The CDR3 is CASSLPTGTGRGNTIYF. The CDR3 DNA follows: TGTGCCAGCAGCCTACCGACCGGGACAGGGCGCGGAAACACCATATATTTT.

The chain couples TRBV4-3 to TRBJ2-1, with TRBD2 matching 8 bases. V lost 4 bases to trimming and J lost 7 bases; unmatched junction nucleotides: 9. CDR3 length: 15 amino acids. CDR1 is LGHNA and CDR2 is YSLEER in the germline V gene. This CDR3 is CASSPGGGYGNEQFF. Written as DNA, the CDR3 is TGCGCCAGCAGCCCCGGGGGGGGGTACGGTAATGAGCAGTTCTTC.

The table lists this clonotype with many counts. The CDR3 region has the DNA TGTGCCAGCAGCTCAAATCCTATAGCGGGAGACGCCTACGAGCAGTACTTC. It translates to CASSSNPIAGDAYEQYF. The chain has TRBV6-2 or TRBV6-3 and TRBJ2-7, with TRBD2 identical over 9 bases. The length of the CDR3 is 17 residues. CDR1 and CDR2 from the germline V gene are MNHEY and SVGEGT. Unmatched junction bases numbered 14, after V lost 6 bases and J lost 2 bases.

This clonotype appeared many times. V is TRBV5-4 and J is TRBJ2-1; D tentatively reads TRBD1 or TRBD2 (6 bases each). The CDR3 contains 15 residues. Trimming removed 0 bases from V and 2 bases from J, with 9 bases in between. The germline V gene has CDR1 SGHNT and CDR2 YYREEE (reference sequence). The CDR3 reads CASSLEGGTYNEQFF. The CDR3 DNA sequence: TGTGCCAGCAGCTTGGAGGGGGGAACCTACAATGAGCAGTTCTTC.

Turning to this clonotype: The junction and the germline gene differ at one end; a read error may be behind it. This chain uses TRBV2 with TRBJ2-5, with unresolved D. Germline V gene lookup returns CDR1 SNHLY and CDR2 FYNNEI. This CDR3 has 14 residues. The CDR3 here is CASSIGSEQETRYF. The CDR3 DNA is TGTGCCAGCTCTATCGGGTCGGAACAAGAGACCCGGTACTTC.

This clonotype was counted ten times or more. The CDR3 DNA is TGCAGTGCCCGTGAAGTCTATGAGCAGTTCTTC. This encodes CSAREVYEQFF. The chain uses TRBV20-1 and TRBJ2-1, with D unclear. The germline CDR1 and CDR2 sequences are DFQATT and SNEGSKA (reference sequence). The CDR3 spans 11 residues. V was clipped by 6 bases and J by 8 bases, with 11 bases between them.

This clonotype was recorded many times. The chain recombines TRBV28 with TRBJ2-4, with 7 bases identical to TRBD2. This CDR3 contains 14 residues. Germline assignment: CDR1 MDHEN and CDR2 SYDVKM. Unmatched junction bases numbered 5, after V lost 3 bases and J lost 6 bases. The DNA for the CDR3 is TGTGCCAGCAGTTTCCTTGAGCGGGGAAACATTCAGTACTTC. It is translated as CASSFLERGNIQYF.

This clonotype was detected many times. This chain uses TRBV29-1 with TRBJ2-5; the D gene is possibly TRBD2 (6 bases). Germline values: CDR1 SQVTM, CDR2 ANQGSEA. V shed 2 bases and J shed 3 bases, with 7 bases lying between them. The CDR3 consists of 12 residues. The chain's CDR3 is CSVESGEETQYF. The CDR3, as DNA: TGCAGCGTTGAATCGGGGGAAGAGACCCAGTACTTC.

This clonotype was observed many times. This chain joins TRBV4-3 and TRBJ2-1; D not certain. From germline, CDR1 is LGHNA and CDR2 YSLEER. This CDR3 has 14 residues. Trimming stripped 4 bases from V and 5 bases from J, with 12 bases between. CDR3 sequence (DNA): TGCGCCAGCAGCCCTCGGGCTGGTAACAATGAGCAGTTCTTC. It specifies CASSPRAGNNEQFF.

This clonotype was detected a few times. The J gene is TRBJ2-3, the V gene TRBV7-2, with a possible D match to TRBD2 (5 bases). Germline lookup yields CDR1 SGHTA and CDR2 FQGNSA. The CDR3 extends over 15 amino acids. The germline V and J ends were trimmed by 5 bases and 4 bases, with 16 bases remaining between them. The CDR3 is CASSTGVARADTQYF. Written as DNA, the CDR3 is TGTGCCAGCAGCACCGGGGTAGCGAGGGCAGATACGCAGTATTTT.

This clonotype was counted at least ten times. This chain uses TRBV14 with TRBJ1-3; D is possibly TRBD1 (5 bases). This CDR3 has 14 residues. In germline, CDR1 is SGHDN, CDR2 FVKESK. V gave up 4 bases and J gave up 2 bases, with 9 bases separating them. The CDR3 spells CASSRTIAGNTIYF. CDR3 DNA: TGTGCCAGCAGCCGGACAATCGCTGGAAACACCATATATTTT.

This clonotype was recorded at least ten times. The CDR3 bases are TGTGCCAGCAGCTTGTGGAGGGCGACGGCTTTCTTT. As protein: CASSLWRATAFF. The chain uses TRBV5-8 and TRBJ1-1; D is unresolved. This CDR3 has 12 amino acids. V was cut by 1 base and J by 11 bases, with 12 bases left in between. CDR1 and CDR2 from the germline V gene are SGHTS and YDEGEE.

This clonotype appeared many times. This chain connects TRBV20-1 to TRBJ2-1, with D possibly TRBD2 on 5 matching bases. This CDR3 is 13 amino acids long. The germline V gene has CDR1 DFQATT and CDR2 SNEGSKA (reference sequence). The germline V and J ends were trimmed by 7 bases and 0 bases, with 10 bases remaining between them. The CDR3 region has the DNA TGCAGTGGGGAGCCGAGCTCCTACAATGAGCAGTTCTTC. It codes for CSGEPSSYNEQFF.

At least ten counts were recorded for this clonotype. The rearrangement links TRBV5-6 to TRBJ2-5, with TRBD2 identical over 9 bases. This CDR3 has 17 amino acids. The germline V gene has CDR1 SGHDT and CDR2 YYEEEE. The junction had 13 bases not matched to a gene; V was cut back by 2 bases and J by 5 bases. CDR3 in amino acids: CASSFLGGRADWETQYF. The CDR3 DNA reads TGTGCCAGCAGCTTCTTAGGCGGGAGGGCCGATTGGGAGACCCAGTACTTC.

This clonotype came up many times. This chain links TRBV6-2 or TRBV6-3 with TRBJ2-1, with 8 bases aligning to TRBD2. V lost 4 bases to trimming and J lost 6 bases; unmatched junction nucleotides: 8. The CDR3 loop spans 15 amino acids. CDR1 is MNHEY and CDR2 is SVGEGT in the germline V gene. The CDR3, as DNA: TGTGCCAGCAGTTCCACCGGGACTAGTGGCAATGAGCAGTTCTTC. Translated, it gives CASSSTGTSGNEQFF.

Worth noting for this clonotype: With a much larger clone just one base away, this may be a read error. The rearrangement joins TRBV5-1 to TRBJ2-1; D perhaps matches TRBD2 (5 bases). The germline CDR1 and CDR2 sequences are SGHRS and YFSETQ. The CDR3 has 15 residues. Here the CDR3 DNA reads TGCGTCAGCAGCTCCTCACTAGGTACCTACAATGAGCAGTTCTTC. Protein: CVSSSSLGTYNEQFF.

This clonotype was counted at least ten times. The chain uses TRBV12-3 or TRBV12-4 and TRBJ1-2; D call uncertain. The CDR3 has 11 amino acids. With 5 bases removed from V and 9 bases from J, the gap between germline ends came to 10 bases. DNA of the CDR3: TGTGCCAGCAGTCCCGGCGGTAGCTACACCTTC. Translation: CASSPGGSYTF.

The table lists this clonotype with many counts. The rearrangement links TRBV29-1 to TRBJ1-1, with TRBD1 as a possible D gene (5 bases). This CDR3 comprises 16 residues. Trimming took off 7 bases at V and 2 bases at J, with 23 bases between the two ends. Germline CDR1 reads SQVTM; CDR2 reads ANQGSEA. The CDR3 DNA reads TGCAGCGCCTCGGGGGGTGAGACGGGGGGAAACACTGAAGCTTTCTTT. Its translation is CSASGGETGGNTEAFF.

This clonotype was counted a few times. The rearrangement links TRBV7-2 to TRBJ1-5, with unresolved D. Germline-derived CDR1 and CDR2 are SGHTA and FQGNSA. The CDR3 runs to 13 residues. V was cut by 4 bases and J by 11 bases, with 15 bases left in between. CDR3 sequence (DNA): TGTGCCAGCAGCTCCCCCGGGTTCAAAGCCCAGCATTTT. Translating it yields CASSSPGFKAQHF.

This clonotype has at least ten counts. The chain uses TRBV12-3 or TRBV12-4 and TRBJ1-5; D perhaps matches TRBD1 (5 bases). This CDR3 region has 14 residues. V was shortened by 2 bases and J by 7 bases, with 12 bases between the two germline ends. The CDR3 sequence: CASSLRQGRQPQHF. CDR3 in DNA: TGTGCCAGCAGTTTACGGCAGGGTCGGCAGCCCCAGCATTTT.

This clonotype was counted many times. The V gene is TRBV5-1, the J gene TRBJ2-7; TRBD2 is a possible D gene (5 bases). Germline V gene data show CDR1 as SGHRS and CDR2 as YFSETQ. The CDR3 totals 15 residues. Trimming shortened V by 0 bases and J by 3 bases, and 13 bases separated the two germline ends. The CDR3 bases are TGCGCCAGCAGCTTGGTGGTGGGAGCGAGCTACGAGCAGTACTTC. It codes for CASSLVVGASYEQYF.

This clonotype appeared many times. The chain couples TRBV27 to TRBJ1-3, with 7 positions matching TRBD1. Germline trimming cut 3 bases from V and 8 bases from J; bases unmatched to any gene: 7. In germline, CDR1 is MNHEY, CDR2 SMNVEV (reference sequence). The CDR3 runs 14 residues. The CDR3: CASSFHRGGDTIYF. CDR3 sequence (DNA): TGTGCCAGCAGTTTCCACAGGGGTGGGGACACCATATATTTT.

This clonotype was found many times. The chain uses TRBV27 and TRBJ2-3, with a possible D match to TRBD2 (6 bases). Deletions cut 0 bases from V and 4 bases from J, with 20 bases between. CDR3 length: 18 residues. CDR1 MNHEY and CDR2 SMNVEV come from the germline V gene (reference sequence). The CDR3 nucleotides are TGTGCCAGCAGTTTATCGCTGGCTAGCGACTTGAGGGCAGATACGCAGTATTTT. It yields the protein CASSLSLASDLRADTQYF.

The chain uses TRBV4-1 and TRBJ2-1; 13 bases match TRBD2. Losses at the gene ends were 3 bases for V and 3 bases for J; bases not matched to a gene: 8. The CDR3 consists of 18 residues. Germline V gene sequence: CDR1 MGHRA, CDR2 YSYEKL. CDR3 in DNA: TGCGCCAGCAGCCAGGCACTAGCGGGAGGGTACCTCTACAATGAGCAGTTCTTC. Protein sequence: CASSQALAGGYLYNEQFF.

Ten or more counts support this clonotype. The CDR3 here is CASSQSSSRGASYEQYF. As DNA, the CDR3 is TGTGCCAGCAGCCAGTCCTCGTCGCGGGGAGCCTCCTACGAGCAGTACTTC. V gene TRBV7-8 combines with J gene TRBJ2-7; D may be TRBD2 (6 bases). V dropped 5 bases and J dropped 0 bases, with 20 bases sitting between them. The germline V gene encodes CDR1 SGHVS and CDR2 FQNEAQ. This CDR3 has 17 residues.

V is TRBV7-2 and J is TRBJ1-4; TRBD1 aligns across 7 bases. Germline V gene sequence: CDR1 SGHTA, CDR2 FQGNSA. The CDR3 has 14 amino acids. Losses at the gene ends were 6 bases for V and 5 bases for J; bases not matched to a gene: 6. The CDR3 bases are TGTGCCAGCAGACAGACAGGGCCCAATGAAAAACTGTTTTTT. Amino acid sequence: CASRQTGPNEKLFF. Drawing the rest from reference TRBV7-2 and TRBJ1-4, the complete variable domain is GAGVSQSPSNKVTEKGKDVELRCDPISGHTALYWYRQSLGQGLEFLIYFQGNSAPDKSGLPSDRFSAERTGGSVSTLTIQRTQQEDSAVYLCASRQTGPNEKLFFGSGTQLSVL.

This clonotype was observed at least ten times. The chain uses TRBV6-2 or TRBV6-3 and TRBJ1-5, with D unclear. Trimming removed 11 bases at V and 5 bases at J, with 4 bases between. The length of the CDR3 is 9 residues. CDR1 is MNHEY and CDR2 is SVGEGT in the germline V gene. The CDR3 coding sequence is TGTGCCGGCCATCAGCCCCAGCATTTT. Translated, it gives CAGHQPQHF.

This clonotype was recorded many times. The rearrangement uses TRBV7-8 and TRBJ2-6; D possibly corresponds to TRBD2 (5 bases). This CDR3 contains 19 residues. The V end was cut by 3 bases, the J end by 0 bases, with 18 bases between. CDR1 is SGHVS and CDR2 is FQNEAQ in the germline V gene. The CDR3 DNA reads TGTGCCAGCAGCTTTGGACGGACTTCTCTCACCTCTGGGGCCAACGTCCTGACTTTC. Its translation: CASSFGRTSLTSGANVLTF. The variable domain in full, with the rest retrieved from reference TRBV7-8 and TRBJ2-6, is GAGVSQSPRYKVAKRGQDVALRCDPISGHVSLFWYQQALGQGPEFLTYFQNEAQLDKSGLPSDRFFAERPEGSVSTLKIQRTQQEDSAVYLCASSFGRTSLTSGANVLTFGAGSRLTVL.